Presented here are 15 T cell receptor beta chains from one specimen sequenced in a study of cytomegalovirus exposure and HLA in healthy donors. The study ran its PCR with 60 Vbeta and 13 Jbeta primers. TCRdb's table, derived via immunoSEQ multiplex PCR, lists solely in-frame clones and lacks some. The table shows 150,000 to 200,000 clones, with about 75% occurring only once. Material for sequencing was PBMCs. Source of these receptors: a female donor in good health and CMV-seronegative.

V usage is TRBV5-1 and J usage is TRBJ2-7; 8 bases match TRBD2. The CDR3 is made up of 19 amino acids. Germline assignment: CDR1 SGHRS and CDR2 YFSETQ. V lost 0 bases, J lost 2 bases, and 16 bases stayed unmatched. The CDR3 DNA is TGCGCCAGCAGCTTGGCGCGCCAGCTAGCGGGTAAGGGCCCCTACGAGCAGTACTTC. Protein sequence: CASSLARQLAGKGPYEQYF.

The V and J genes are TRBV20-1 and TRBJ2-7, with a possible D match to TRBD1 (5 bases). CDR3 length: 11 residues. Germline loops: CDR1 DFQATT, CDR2 SNEGSKA (reference sequence). Trimming took off 0 bases at V and 12 bases at J, with 12 bases between the two ends. For the CDR3, the DNA is TGCAGTGCTAGAGATGGCCAGGGCTGGTACTTC. Translation gives CSARDGQGWYF.

This clone was observed a few times. The J gene is TRBJ2-2, the V gene TRBV2; 11 positions match TRBD2. CDR1 is SNHLY and CDR2 is FYNNEI in the germline V gene. Losses at the gene ends were 8 bases for V and 6 bases for J; bases not matched to a gene: 14. The CDR3 length is 17 residues. The CDR3, as DNA: TGTGCCAGCCGGGACGTAGCGGGAGGGTATTCAGCCGGGGAGCTGTTTTTT. Translating gives CASRDVAGGYSAGELFF.

This clone occurred a few times. The V and J genes are TRBV25-1 and TRBJ2-7; 7 nucleotides line up with TRBD1. This CDR3 is 14 amino acids long. Germline assignment: CDR1 MGHDK and CDR2 SYGVNS. The ends lost 3 bases at V and 0 bases at J; junction bases unmatched: 2. The CDR3 loop reads CASSDRGFSYEQYF. DNA of the CDR3: TGTGCCAGCAGTGACAGGGGGTTCTCCTACGAGCAGTACTTC.

The chain joins TRBV14 to TRBJ1-1; 7 bases fit TRBD1. CDR3 length: 14 residues. Trimming cost V 2 bases and J 5 bases; bases outside gene matches: 5. Germline V lookup: CDR1 SGHDN, CDR2 FVKESK. CDR3 coding DNA: TGTGCCAGCAGCCAATCGGCCAGGGGGACTGAAGCTTTCTTT. It encodes CASSQSARGTEAFF.

Here the CDR3 DNA reads TGTGCCAGCAGCCCCCTCGGTAATGGCTACACCTTC. Protein product: CASSPLGNGYTF. The V gene is TRBV7-9, the J gene TRBJ1-2, with no clear D. V was shortened by 5 bases and J by 6 bases, with 10 bases between the two germline ends. CDR1 SEHNR and CDR2 FQNEAQ come from the germline V gene (reference sequence). This CDR3 spans 12 amino acids.

This chain links TRBV30 with TRBJ1-1; a possible D gene is TRBD1 (6 bases). The CDR3 is 15 residues long. In germline, CDR1 is GTSNPN, CDR2 SVGIG (reference sequence). With 4 bases removed from V and 1 base from J, the gap between germline ends came to 16 bases. The CDR3: CAWTKDRLGNTEAFF. The CDR3 DNA reads as TGTGCCTGGACCAAGGACAGACTCGGGAACACTGAAGCTTTCTTT.

The chain combines TRBV7-2 with TRBJ2-7; D remains ambiguous. Germline V gives CDR1 SGHTA, CDR2 FQGNSA. Trimming took 6 bases from V and 5 from J, leaving 11 bases between them. The CDR3 length is 12 residues. The CDR3 here is CASSHRSDEQYF. DNA of the CDR3: TGTGCCAGCAGTCACCGCTCGGACGAGCAGTACTTC.

V usage is TRBV18 and J usage is TRBJ1-4; perhaps TRBD1 as D (5 bases). This CDR3 is 14 amino acids long. The germline V gene has CDR1 KGHSH and CDR2 LQKENI. V lost 2 bases, J lost 4 bases, and 8 bases lay in between. The CDR3 sequence is CASSPRGFNEKLFF. In DNA, the CDR3 is TGTGCCAGCTCACCAAGGGGTTTTAATGAAAAACTGTTTTTT. The whole variable domain, filled in from reference TRBV18 and TRBJ1-4, reads NAGVMQNPRHLVRRRGQEARLRCSPMKGHSHVYWYRQLPEEGLKFMVYLQKENIIDESGMPKERFSAEFPKEGPSILRIQQVVRGDSAAYFCASSPRGFNEKLFFGSGTQLSVL.

This clone is a singleton in its sample. V usage is TRBV14 and J usage is TRBJ1-1; D is unclear. This CDR3 has 13 residues. The V gene's germline CDR1 is SGHDN and CDR2 FVKESK. V was shortened by 3 bases and J by 4 bases, with 9 bases between the two germline ends. CDR3 in amino acids: CASSQDWSTEAFF. The CDR3 DNA follows: TGTGCCAGCAGCCAGGACTGGAGCACTGAAGCTTTCTTT.

This clone has more than one count but fewer than ten. The chain joins TRBV5-1 to TRBJ1-4; the D gene is possibly TRBD1 (5 bases). In germline, CDR1 is SGHRS, CDR2 YFSETQ. V lost 0 bases to trimming and J lost 8 bases, with 20 bases between them. The CDR3 length is 17 residues. CDR3 residues: CASSLGILTDLREKLFF. The CDR3 DNA is TGCGCCAGCAGCTTGGGTATTTTGACAGACTTAAGGGAAAAACTGTTTTTT.

This clone was seen a few times. The chain is built from TRBV25-1 and TRBJ2-1; 7 bases agree with TRBD1. CDR1 is MGHDK and CDR2 is SYGVNS in the germline V gene. This CDR3 region has 16 residues. The V segment lost 1 base and the J segment 2 bases; nucleotides outside the gene matches: 5. CDR3 nucleotides: TGTGCCAGCAGTGAATTAGGGCAGGGGGCCTACAATGAGCAGTTCTTC. Protein product: CASSELGQGAYNEQFF. The full variable domain, in which reference TRBV25-1 and TRBJ2-1 provide the parts outside the CDR3, is EADIYQTPRYLVIGTGKKITLECSQTMGHDKMYWYQQDPGMELHLIHYSYGVNSTEKGDLSSESTVSRIRTEHFPLTLESARPSHTSQYLCASSELGQGAYNEQFFGPGTRLTVL.

The chain recombines TRBV27 with TRBJ2-2, with 8 bases aligning to TRBD1. Germline CDR1 and CDR2: MNHEY and SMNVEV (reference sequence). V trimming: 2 bases; J trimming: 4 bases; junction bases outside the gene matches: 6. The CDR3 spans 16 residues. CDR3 nucleotides: TGTGCCAGCAGTTTAAGCGGACAGGGTAGCACCGGGGAGCTGTTTTTT. It is translated as CASSLSGQGSTGELFF.

The V and J genes are TRBV5-1 and TRBJ2-7; possible D gene TRBD1, 6 bases. Germline CDR1 and CDR2: SGHRS and YFSETQ. Trimming stripped 2 bases from V and 0 bases from J, with 9 bases between. This CDR3 is built from 14 residues. CDR3 amino acids: CASSFPGASYEQYF. In nucleotides, the CDR3 is TGCGCCAGCAGCTTCCCAGGGGCCTCCTACGAGCAGTACTTC.

The V and J genes are TRBV5-1 and TRBJ2-2; possible D gene TRBD1, 6 bases. V shed 1 base and J shed 1 base, with 8 bases lying between them. From germline, CDR1 is SGHRS and CDR2 YFSETQ. The CDR3 has 15 amino acids. CDR3 DNA: TGCGCCAGCAGCTTGACAGGGCAGAACACCGGGGAGCTGTTTTTT. Protein: CASSLTGQNTGELFF.